What follows are 21 T cell receptor beta chains derived from one specimen sequenced in a study of tumor-infiltrating lymphocytes in primary liver carcinoma. Blood RNA originated from unsorted whole blood, with germline DNA additionally extracted. Researchers generated TCR beta cDNA from approximately 500 ng of total RNA, relying on a constant-region primer. Library construction for TCR beta comprised three nested multiplex PCR rounds performed with slightly modified ARM-PCR. PCR rounds one and two used TRBV1-TRBV30 forward primers with a C-beta reverse primer for 10 cycles each. TCRdb re-called the multiplex PCR reads through MiXCR, storing one row per CDR3 protein. The profile covers approximately 300,000 distinct CDR3 sequences, with about 62% appearing a single time and around 9.5% taken by the ten largest. What was sequenced was peripheral blood. The receptors originated from a man in his forties with primary liver carcinoma and hepatitis B virus infection.

With respect to this clonotype: A much larger clone is a single base away; this may be a read error. The chain is built from TRBV29-1 and TRBJ2-1, with D uncertain. Trimming took 7 bases from V and 2 from J, leaving 9 bases between them. The germline V gene encodes CDR1 SQVTM and CDR2 ANQGSEA. The CDR3 is made up of 12 amino acids. CDR3 residues: CSAGPAYNEQFF. CDR3 sequence (DNA): TGCAGCGCTGGACCAGCCTACAATGAGCAGTTCTTC.

This clonotype was recorded many times. The rearrangement uses TRBV11-3 and TRBJ1-1; D gene ambiguous. Germline CDR1 reads SGHNT; CDR2 reads YENEEA. The V end lost 0 bases, the J end lost 3 bases, and 2 bases lay between the germline ends. This CDR3 region has 12 residues. The CDR3 spells CASSLDHTEAFF. CDR3 bases: TGTGCCAGCAGCTTAGATCACACTGAAGCTTTCTTT.

About this clonotype: Relative to the germline gene, one junction end is altered; a read error may explain this. This rearrangement joins TRBV4-2 to TRBJ2-3, with D perhaps matching TRBD2 (6 bases). The CDR3 is made up of 15 amino acids. Germline-derived CDR1 and CDR2 are LGHNA and YNFKEQ. The CDR3 is CASSPKAGIEDTQYF. CDR3 coding DNA: TGTGCCAGCAGCCCTAAGGCGGGAATCGAAGATACACAGTATTTT.

Of note for this clonotype: The junction differs from germline at one of its ends, possibly a read error. The chain uses TRBV5-1 and TRBJ1-4; D is undetermined. The CDR3 is 13 residues long. The V gene's germline CDR1 is SGHRS and CDR2 YFSETQ. The CDR3 protein is CACSFLGPEKLFF. CDR3 bases: TGCGCCTGCAGCTTTTTAGGACCTGAAAAACTGTTTTTT. Based on the CDR3 plus reference TRBV5-1 and TRBJ1-4, the full variable domain is KAGVTQTPRYLIKTRGQQVTLSCSPISGHRSVSWYQQTPGQGLQFLFEYFSETQRNKGNFPGRFSGRQFSNSRSEMNVSTLELGDSALYLCACSFLGPEKLFFGSGTQLSVL.

Concerning this clonotype: A single base separates this from a much larger clone, so it may be a read error. The chain is built from TRBV11-2 and TRBJ1-6; no clear D gene. The V gene's germline CDR1 is SGHAT and CDR2 FQNNGV. The CDR3 spans 15 residues. The CDR3 region is CTSSLGIASNSPLHF. The CDR3 DNA reads as TGTACCAGCAGCTTAGGTATAGCGTCGAATTCACCCCTCCACTTT.

This clonotype has just one count. Just one base apart from a much larger clone, this may be a read error. The genes are TRBV6-6 and TRBJ2-7; D perhaps matches TRBD2 (6 bases). CDR3 length: 13 residues. Trimming removed 8 bases from V and 0 bases from J, with 11 bases in between. The germline CDR1 and CDR2 sequences are MNHNY and SVGAGI (reference sequence). Here the CDR3 DNA reads TGTGCCAGCGGTTGGACTATCTCCTACGAGCAGTACTTC. It specifies CASGWTISYEQYF.

Details on this clonotype: One end of the junction is discordant with germline, which a read error may explain. The V and J genes are TRBV6-1 and TRBJ1-6; 8 bases are a match to TRBD1. Germline lookup yields CDR1 MNHNS and CDR2 SASEGT. The CDR3 length is 15 residues. This CDR3 is CAGSGGTGGDSPLHF. DNA of the CDR3: TGTGCCGGCAGTGGGGGGACAGGAGGAGATTCACCCCTCCACTTT.

On this clonotype itself: One end of the junction varies from germline; a read error may be responsible. The chain uses TRBV28 and TRBJ2-6; D uncertain. The CDR3 is 13 amino acids. The germline V gene has CDR1 MDHEN and CDR2 SYDVKM. The CDR3 spells CTSSFSGANVLTF. DNA for the CDR3: TGTACCAGCAGTTTTTCTGGGGCCAACGTCCTGACTTTC.

Worth noting for this clonotype: This may arise from a read error, as a much more abundant clone is one base away. V usage is TRBV6-2 or TRBV6-3 and J usage is TRBJ2-1; TRBD2 matches 8 bases. The CDR3 sequence is 13 residues long. The germline V gene encodes CDR1 MNHEY and CDR2 SVGEGT. J lost 12 bases, V lost 6 bases, and 10 bases had no gene match. The CDR3 sequence is CASRVAGGWWQFF. The CDR3 region has the DNA TGTGCCAGCAGGGTGGCGGGAGGATGGTGGCAGTTCTTC.

In regard to this clonotype: A read error may explain this, as a much larger clone is one base away. The rearrangement uses TRBV12-3 or TRBV12-4 and TRBJ1-5; TRBD1 matches 7 bases. The ends lost 4 bases at V and 6 bases at J; junction bases unmatched: 12. The CDR3 has 16 amino acids. The CDR3: CASSSDRNRGSQPQHF. CDR3 coding DNA: TGTGCCAGCAGTTCGGACAGGAATCGTGGCAGTCAGCCCCAGCATTTT.

The chain joins TRBV14 to TRBJ2-4; TRBD2 matches 12 bases. The germline V gene has CDR1 SGHDN and CDR2 FVKESK. This CDR3 comprises 17 residues. Losses at the gene ends were 5 bases for V and 0 bases for J; bases not matched to a gene: 5. This CDR3 reads CASSYGLAGLAKNIQYF. Here the CDR3 DNA reads TGTGCCAGCAGCTACGGACTAGCGGGACTAGCCAAAAACATTCAGTACTTC.

With regard to this clonotype: The missing conserved phenylalanine or tryptophan at the end of this CDR3 makes a read error likely. V usage is TRBV6-6 and J usage is TRBJ2-7; D perhaps matches TRBD2 (6 bases). Germline V gene data show CDR1 as MNHNY and CDR2 as SVGAGI (reference sequence). V was trimmed by 4 bases and J by 4 bases, leaving 14 bases between them. The CDR3 runs 14 residues. In nucleotides, the CDR3 is TGTGCCAGCAGTTCACCGGGACTGGGGTACGAGCAGTACATC. Translating gives CASSSPGLGYEQYI.

Ten or more counts support this clonotype. The J gene is TRBJ2-3, the V gene TRBV11-2, with D perhaps matching TRBD1 (5 bases). V was pared by 1 base and J by 4 bases, with 9 bases between. The CDR3 extends over 14 amino acids. CDR1 and CDR2 from the germline V gene are SGHAT and FQNNGV. The CDR3 is CASSLGGSADTQYF. CDR3 in DNA: TGTGCCAGCAGCTTAGGGGGCAGCGCAGATACGCAGTATTTT.

The table lists this clonotype with a few counts. V and J are TRBV30 and TRBJ1-2, with D maybe TRBD1 (5 bases). The V end was cut by 0 bases, the J end by 4 bases, with 9 bases between. Germline lookup yields CDR1 GTSNPN and CDR2 SVGIG (reference sequence). The CDR3 loop spans 13 amino acids. The chain's CDR3 is CAWSVGGPYGYTF. For the CDR3, the DNA is TGTGCCTGGAGTGTCGGGGGTCCCTATGGCTACACCTTC.

The chain is built from TRBV9 and TRBJ1-5, with D unclear. This CDR3 is 14 amino acids long. The germline gives CDR1 SGDLS, CDR2 YYNGEE. V dropped 0 bases and J dropped 6 bases, with 10 bases sitting between them. DNA of the CDR3: TGTGCCAGCAGCGTAGTCGGATGGGCTCAGCCCCAGCATTTT. Translated, it gives CASSVVGWAQPQHF.

Remarks on this clonotype: Germline and junction disagree at one end, which may indicate a read error. The chain couples TRBV5-5 to TRBJ1-1, with D possibly being TRBD1 (6 bases). The CDR3 sequence is 15 residues long. Germline CDR1 reads SGHKS; CDR2 reads YYEKEE (reference sequence). The CDR3 region has the DNA TGTGCCAGCAGCAGCCGACCCCGGGGGGACACTGAAGCTCTCTTT. This encodes CASSSRPRGDTEALF.

This clonotype was seen just once. At one boundary the junction diverges from the germline segment, which might be a read error. This rearrangement joins TRBV29-1 to TRBJ2-7; TRBD2 agrees at 13 bases. This CDR3 has 15 amino acids. Germline V CDR1 and CDR2: SQVTM, ANQGSEA. The CDR3 reads CSFELAGGGSYERYF. The CDR3 coding sequence is TGCAGCTTTGAACTAGCGGGGGGGGGCTCCTACGAGCGGTACTTC.

A remark on this clonotype: A junction end diverges from the germline sequence, so it may reflect a read error. The rearrangement uses TRBV4-1 and TRBJ1-5; 7 nucleotides line up with TRBD1. The V gene's germline CDR1 is MGHRA and CDR2 YSYEKL. The CDR3 loop spans 16 amino acids. The CDR3 region has the DNA TGCGCCAGCAGCGAGACCGGGACAGATAGCAATCAGCCCCGGCATTTT. Amino acid sequence: CASSETGTDSNQPRHF.

As concerns this clonotype: A read error may be the cause here, since a much bigger clone is one base away. The J gene is TRBJ1-5, the V gene TRBV6-1; 11 bases align to TRBD1. The germline CDR1 and CDR2 sequences are MNHNS and SASEGT. The CDR3 length is 20 residues. In nucleotides, the CDR3 is TGTACCAGCAGTGAGAGGCCCAGTTGGGACAGGGGGATTGGCAATCAGCCCCAGCATTTT. Translating it yields CTSSERPSWDRGIGNQPQHF.

The V call is TRBV5-1, the J call TRBJ2-7; D may be TRBD1 (5 bases). Between the trimmed V and J ends, which lost 4 bases and 2 bases, there was a span of 13 bases. The CDR3 runs 14 residues. Germline CDR1 is SGHRS and CDR2 is YFSETQ. CDR3 coding DNA: TGCGCCAGCAGCGTGGACATGGGCACCTACGAGCAGTACTTC. It specifies CASSVDMGTYEQYF.

Remarks on this clonotype: A clone one base away is much larger, so this may be a read error. This rearrangement joins TRBV6-5 to TRBJ2-3; D remains ambiguous. The V gene's germline CDR1 is MNHEY and CDR2 SVGAGI. The V and J ends lost 3 bases and 3 bases respectively, with 10 bases between them. There are 14 residues in the CDR3. CDR3 nucleotides: TGTGCCAGCAGTTATGTAGAACAGACAGATACGCAGTATTTT. Encoded protein: CASSYVEQTDTQYF.